This T cell receptor (beta chain) appears in the sequencing data of a study of T cells after yellow fever vaccination. CDR1 and CDR2 from the germline V gene are MNHEY and SVGAGI. The CDR3 contains 15 residues. V gave up 5 bases and J gave up 4 bases, with 12 bases separating them. TCRdb called the 5' RACE reads again in MiXCR, with one record for every CDR3 protein. Of under 500,000 distinct CDR3 sequences in the sample, roughly a sixth were seen once. This specimen consisted of PBMCs, obtained before the yellow fever booster vaccination. The rearrangement joins TRBV6-5 to TRBJ2-6, with D unresolved. This TCR derives from a man aged 18 to 30 who received the YFV17D yellow fever vaccine. The CDR3: CASSPRDTGANVLTF. The CDR3 coding sequence is TGTGCCAGCAGTCCCCGTGACACCGGGGCCAACGTCCTGACTTTC.